This T cell receptor (beta chain) is from a study of blood T cell repertoires in COVID-19. Study-level information: The study drew acute and convalescent COVID-19 samples from the United States, Italy and Spain.

The protocol was immunoSEQ multiplex PCR, while the TCRdb copy is restricted to in-frame clones and leaves out a portion. The repertoire includes approximately 250,000 clones, approximately 89% of them detected once, and just under 9% sits in the top ten. Trimming cost V 0 bases and J 1 base; bases outside gene matches: 0. Germline V gene sequence: CDR1 SGHDT, CDR2 YYEEEE. CDR3 length equals 16 residues. The rearrangement links TRBV5-6 to TRBJ2-3; TRBD2 agrees at 12 bases. Material for sequencing was peripheral blood. The clonotype comes from a man aged 40-49 years with active or convalescent COVID-19. The CDR3 region is CASSLGTSGGTDTQYF. CDR3 in DNA: TGTGCCAGCAGCTTGGGGACTAGCGGGGGCACAGATACGCAGTATTTT.